Below, one T cell receptor (beta chain) is given with its context. Study processing details: The assay estimated nucleated cells by amplifying reference gene primers. Sequencing used immunoSEQ multiplex PCR; TCRdb keeps in-frame clones, though not all of them. D and trimming come from the DNA, and the V and J calls and clone size come from that table. The top ten hold under 8% of the sample, which has about 31,000 clones, 88% seen once. This entry is derived from a study of blood T cell repertoires in COVID-19. Study overall: The study drew acute and convalescent COVID-19 samples from the United States, Italy and Spain. Sample material is recorded as cDNA or gDNA derived from T cells, B-cell-depleted T cells, or PBMCs.

V gave up 6 bases and J gave up 9 bases, with 24 bases separating them. The CDR3 loop spans 15 amino acids. Germline V gives CDR1 MGHDK, CDR2 SYGVNS. The clonotype originates from a man in his sixties with COVID-19, enrolled during active disease. Material: peripheral blood. The chain joins TRBV25-1 to TRBJ2-7, with D maybe TRBD1 (5 bases). The CDR3 loop reads CASRGLGRTHGGQYF. In DNA, the CDR3 is TGTGCCAGCAGGGGGCTTGGAAGAACCCATGGCGGGCAGTACTTC.